This entry describes one T cell receptor beta chain. This record comes from a study of shared T cell receptors in the human thymus. Some clones are missing from TCRdb's copy, which holds only in-frame ones; the method was immunoSEQ multiplex PCR. The data show about 660,000 clones, with 88% seen just once and roughly 0.0097% held by the top ten. A further study also used this sample, focusing on human thymus T cells. That study adds: The donor group consisted of healthy Finnish infants who were having corrective surgery for congenital heart defects.

The TCR was taken from a boy under three years old with a congenital heart defect. Sequenced input: thymocytes.

The chain's CDR3 is CASGLGHPSSGNTIYF. The CDR3 DNA is TGTGCTAGTGGTTTGGGCCATCCGAGCTCTGGAAACACCATATATTTT. This chain connects TRBV12-5 to TRBJ1-3; D call uncertain. CDR1 and CDR2 from the germline V gene are LGHNT and FRNRAP. The CDR3 totals 16 residues. Trimming left V 1 base short and J 0 bases short, with 10 bases between.